This note documents a single T cell receptor beta chain sequence. Sequencing used immunoSEQ multiplex PCR; TCRdb keeps in-frame clones, though not all of them. Here the sample spans approximately 1.5 million clones, approximately 98.5% being singletons. The data stem from a study of shared clonotypes between healthy human individuals. Trimming took 3 bases from V and 7 from J, leaving 7 bases between them. CDR3 size: 12 residues. Germline V gene sequence: CDR1 KGHSH, CDR2 LQKENI. What was sequenced was naive CD4+ T cells sorted from blood. Indicated subset: CD45RA+ positively selected. This sequence joins TRBV18 and TRBJ2-1; D is unclear. The clonotype was recovered from a man aged 25-45 years in good health. The CDR3 spells CASSPRYNEQFF. As DNA, the CDR3 is TGTGCCAGCTCACCCCGATATAATGAGCAGTTCTTC. Full variable domain (remainder filled in from reference TRBV18 and TRBJ2-1): NAGVMQNPRHLVRRRGQEARLRCSPMKGHSHVYWYRQLPEEGLKFMVYLQKENIIDESGMPKERFSAEFPKEGPSILRIQQVVRGDSAAYFCASSPRYNEQFFGPGTRLTVL.